Listed here is a single T cell receptor beta chain. This sample was taken from a study of blood T cell repertoires in COVID-19. The overall study: PBMCs, B-cell-depleted T cells, or T cells were the source of the cDNA or gDNA that made up the material.

Trimming shortened V by 2 bases and J by 7 bases, and 11 bases separated the two germline ends. Germline values: CDR1 SGHDN, CDR2 FVKESK. The CDR3 is 14 residues long. Generated by immunoSEQ multiplex PCR, the TCRdb table keeps only in-frame clones and is missing some. This table holds roughly 340,000 clones, under 95% found once. This sequence was found in a woman aged 18 to 35 who had recovered from COVID-19. Sequences were obtained from peripheral blood. This chain joins TRBV14 and TRBJ1-4; perhaps TRBD1 as D (5 bases). The CDR3 nucleotides read TGTGCCAGCAGCCAAACCGGGGGTGGTGAAAAACTGTTTTTT. Protein sequence: CASSQTGGGEKLFF.